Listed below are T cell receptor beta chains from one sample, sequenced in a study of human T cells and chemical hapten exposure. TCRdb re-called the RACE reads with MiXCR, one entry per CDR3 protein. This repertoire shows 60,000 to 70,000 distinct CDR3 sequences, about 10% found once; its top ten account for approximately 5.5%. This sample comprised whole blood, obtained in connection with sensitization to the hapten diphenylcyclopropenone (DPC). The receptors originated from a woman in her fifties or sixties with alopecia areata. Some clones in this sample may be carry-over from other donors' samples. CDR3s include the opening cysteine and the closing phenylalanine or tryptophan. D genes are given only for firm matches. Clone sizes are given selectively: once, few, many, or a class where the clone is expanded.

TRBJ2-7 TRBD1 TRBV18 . CASSPDGQGAREQYF TGTGCCAGCTCACCCGATGGACAGGGGGCGCGTGAGCAGTACTTC
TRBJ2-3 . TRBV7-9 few CASSPMRQGTDTQYF TGTGCCAGCAGCCCAATGAGACAGGGCACAGATACGCAGTATTTT
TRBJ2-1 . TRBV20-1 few CSAYTPGGEQFF TGCAGTGCCTACACCCCCGGGGGAGAGCAGTTCTTC
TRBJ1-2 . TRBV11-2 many CASTSVANYGYTF TGTGCCAGCACCTCAGTAGCTAACTATGGCTACACCTTC
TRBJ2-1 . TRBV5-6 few CASSLVEGGKWNEQFF TGTGCCAGCAGCTTGGTCGAGGGGGGAAAATGGAATGAGCAGTTCTTC
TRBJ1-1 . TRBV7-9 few CASVQDLNTEAFF TGTGCCAGCGTACAGGATTTGAACACTGAAGCTTTCTTT
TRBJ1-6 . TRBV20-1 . CSARALSSYNSPLHF TGCAGTGCTAGAGCCCTAAGCTCCTATAATTCACCCCTCCACTTT
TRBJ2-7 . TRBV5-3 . CARMIWTSLYEQYF TGTGCCAGAATGATTTGGACCTCTTTGTACGAGCAGTACTTC
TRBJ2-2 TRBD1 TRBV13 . CASSLPGQGRTGELFF TGTGCCAGCAGCTTACCGGGACAGGGTCGTACCGGGGAGCTGTTTTTT
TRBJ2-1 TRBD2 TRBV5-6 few CASSFKRGSYNEQFF TGTGCCAGCAGCTTCAAGCGGGGATCCTACAATGAGCAGTTCTTC
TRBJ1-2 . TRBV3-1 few CASNPSAGLLGYTF TGTGCCAGCAACCCGAGTGCGGGCCTGCTCGGCTACACCTTC
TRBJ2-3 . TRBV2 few CASRDQPTPTDTQYF TGTGCCAGCAGGGATCAACCGACTCCCACAGATACGCAGTATTTT
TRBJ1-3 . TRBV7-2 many CASSPRRGAGLDTIYF TGTGCCAGCAGCCCGCGCCGAGGGGCAGGATTGGACACCATATATTTT
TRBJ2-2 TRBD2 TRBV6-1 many CASSESFLETSGRRGELFF TGTGCCAGCAGTGAATCATTTTTGGAGACTAGCGGGAGACGTGGGGAGCTGTTTTTT
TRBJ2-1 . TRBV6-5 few CASSGRDINREQFF TGTGCCAGCAGTGGCCGGGACATCAACCGGGAGCAGTTCTTC
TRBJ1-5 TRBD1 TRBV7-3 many CASSRMDRVSHQPQHF TGTGCCAGCAGCCGGATGGACAGGGTTAGTCATCAGCCCCAGCATTTT
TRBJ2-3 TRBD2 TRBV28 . CASSPRTSGRADTQYF TGTGCCAGCAGTCCGAGGACTAGCGGGAGGGCAGATACGCAGTATTTT
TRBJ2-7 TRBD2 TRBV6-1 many CASSSGTSGIFSYEQYF TGTGCCAGCAGCTCCGGGACTAGCGGGATTTTCTCCTACGAGCAGTACTTC
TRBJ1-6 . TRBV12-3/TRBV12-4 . CASSAQQFGSPLHF TGTGCCAGCAGTGCCCAACAGTTTGGGTCACCCCTCCACTTT
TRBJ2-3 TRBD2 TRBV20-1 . CSARGTSGGVSTDTQYF TGCAGTGCTAGAGGGACTAGCGGGGGCGTCAGCACAGATACGCAGTATTTT
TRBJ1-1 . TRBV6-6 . CASSLGLGKAFF TGTGCCAGCAGTTTGGGTTTGGGGAAAGCTTTCTTT
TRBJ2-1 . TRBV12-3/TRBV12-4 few CASTEGLMYEQFF TGTGCCAGCACCGAGGGCCTTATGTATGAGCAGTTCTTC
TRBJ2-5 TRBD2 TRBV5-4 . CATFGVAGEIQETQYF TGTGCCACTTTCGGGGTAGCGGGGGAAATACAAGAGACCCAGTACTTC
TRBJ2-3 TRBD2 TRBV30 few CAWGLGTSGISDTQYF TGTGCCTGGGGGCTCGGGACTAGCGGGATATCTGATACGCAGTATTTT
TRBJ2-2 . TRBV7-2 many CASSGRTENTGELFF TGTGCCAGCAGCGGAAGGACAGAGAACACCGGGGAGCTGTTTTTT
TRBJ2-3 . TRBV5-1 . CASSSRPRPLSVRSTDTQYF TGCGCCAGCAGCTCCCGACCGCGCCCCCTCTCCGTGCGGAGCACAGATACGCAGTATTTT
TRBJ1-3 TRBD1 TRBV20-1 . CSAPTRGSGNTVYF TGCAGTGCACCGACCAGGGGGTCTGGAAACACCGTATATTTT
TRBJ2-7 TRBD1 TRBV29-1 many CSVATGSSYEQYF TGCAGCGTTGCGACAGGGAGCTCCTACGAGCAGTACTTC
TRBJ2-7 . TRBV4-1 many CASSQVSGTSYEQYF TGCGCCAGCAGCCAAGTCTCCGGGACATCCTACGAGCAGTACTTC
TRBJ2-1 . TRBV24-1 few CATSDFWWIGNEQFF TGTGCCACCAGTGATTTTTGGTGGATTGGGAATGAGCAGTTCTTC
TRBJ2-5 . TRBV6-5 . CASSFGHRVSQETQYF TGTGCCAGCTCCTTCGGGCATCGAGTATCCCAAGAGACCCAGTACTTC
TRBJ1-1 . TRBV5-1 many CASSIGQNTEAFF TGCGCCAGCAGCATAGGACAGAACACTGAAGCTTTCTTT
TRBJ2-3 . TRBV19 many CASGAGWGTDTQYF TGTGCCAGTGGTGCGGGGTGGGGAACAGATACGCAGTATTTT
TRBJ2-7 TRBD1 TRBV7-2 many CASRDRDINEQYF TGTGCCAGCAGGGACAGGGATATAAACGAGCAGTACTTC
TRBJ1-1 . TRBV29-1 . CSVRELLNTEAFF TGCAGCGTGCGGGAACTATTGAACACTGAAGCTTTCTTT
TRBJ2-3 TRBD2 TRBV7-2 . CASSLSLAGGNTQYF TGTGCCAGCAGCTTATCTCTAGCGGGGGGAAATACGCAGTATTTT
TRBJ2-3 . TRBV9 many CASSVSRNTQYF TGTGCCAGCAGCGTTTCAAGGAATACGCAGTATTTT
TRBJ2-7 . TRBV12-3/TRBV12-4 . CASSLTLSYEQYF TGTGCCAGCAGTTTAACACTCTCCTACGAGCAGTACTTC
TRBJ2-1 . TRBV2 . CASGDSSSYNEQFF TGTGCCAGCGGGGACTCGAGCTCCTACAATGAGCAGTTCTTC
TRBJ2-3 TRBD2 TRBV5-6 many CASSLVGAGDTDTQYF TGTGCCAGCAGCCTGGTAGGAGCGGGGGACACAGATACGCAGTATTTT
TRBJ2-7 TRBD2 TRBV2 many CASSVGLAGVEQYF TGTGCCAGCAGCGTGGGACTAGCGGGAGTCGAGCAGTACTTC
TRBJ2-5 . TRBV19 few CASSMRGETQYF TGTGCCAGTAGTATGAGGGGTGAGACCCAGTACTTC
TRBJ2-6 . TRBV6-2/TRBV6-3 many CASSSTLGGPGQSSGANVLTF TGTGCCAGCAGTTCCACATTGGGGGGTCCGGGACAGAGCTCTGGGGCCAACGTCCTGACTTTC
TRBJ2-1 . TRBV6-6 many CASSPHNNEQFF TGTGCCAGCAGTCCCCACAACAATGAGCAGTTCTTC
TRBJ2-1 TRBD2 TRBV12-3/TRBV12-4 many CASSQGLAGVNEQFF TGTGCCAGCAGTCAGGGACTAGCGGGAGTCAATGAGCAGTTCTTC
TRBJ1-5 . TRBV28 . CASSRIRAKPQHF TGTGCCAGCAGTCGGATCAGGGCTAAGCCCCAGCATTTT
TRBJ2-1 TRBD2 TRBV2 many CASIEREGFNEQFF TGTGCCAGCATCGAGCGGGAGGGTTTCAATGAGCAGTTCTTC
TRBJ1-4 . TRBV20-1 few CSAVRSFGGEKLFF TGCAGTGCCGTGAGGTCTTTTGGGGGTGAAAAACTGTTTTTT
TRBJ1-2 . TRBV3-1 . CASSRLGEGYTF TGTGCCAGCAGCCGATTAGGAGAGGGCTACACCTTC